The clone carrying this T cell receptor (beta chain) was counted at least ten times. Its antigen is undetermined. Time point of the sample: newly diagnosed GD, antithyroid drugs for less than 3 months. PBMC-derived RNA was used for the TCR library. This record comes from a study of regulatory T cells in long-lasting Graves disease. Study findings and constraints: Comparison showed that persistent patients shared more public clonotypes (about 2,600) than new patients (about 970).

According to the study, TCR beta libraries were built with iRepertoire HTBI primers and CDR3-region Arm-PCR. TCRdb re-derived calls from the multiplex PCR reads in MiXCR, one entry per CDR3 protein. The repertoire consists of roughly 420,000 distinct CDR3 sequences, with 15% to 20% occurring once and the leading ten covering about 10%. CDR3 size: 15 residues. V was pared by 2 bases and J by 3 bases, with 14 bases between. CDR1 and CDR2 (germline): MNHEY, SMNVEV (reference sequence). Separately, the same data were catalogued under a study of T cells in Graves' hyperthyroidism and ophthalmopathy. In that study: It was a median around 6 months before onset that the model predicted ophthalmopathy.

The chain employs TRBV27 and TRBJ2-7; D gene uncertain. The sequenced sample was peripheral blood mononuclear cells (PBMCs), obtained at new diagnosis, from a patient treated with antithyroid drugs. The receptor was isolated from a woman aged 30 to 39 with Graves disease. CDR3 in amino acids: CASSLTPDSRYEQYF. CDR3 in DNA: TGTGCCAGCAGTTTAACCCCCGACTCTCGCTACGAGCAGTACTTC.